This TCR beta chain was documented in a study of shared clonotypes between healthy human individuals. Study at large: Three plates were used per donor for CD4 naive, three for CD4 memory, two for CD8 naive and one for CD8 memory.

This CDR3 is 13 amino acids long. V was clipped by 3 bases and J by 4 bases, with 7 bases between them. CDR1 is SGHDN, CDR2 FVKESK, per germline. Clones were read by immunoSEQ multiplex PCR, and TCRdb kept only the in-frame ones, dropping some. The sample shows 760,000 or so clones, about 96% of them seen only once. Points on this clone: Its antigen remains unknown.

CD8 cells regarded as naive lacked CD45RO, were positively chosen for CCR7, and omitted terminally differentiated effector memory CD45RA+ cells. Healthy HIV-negative adults with no recent acute infections or vaccinations were recruited as donors. Study-level results: It was observed that 5% to 6.5% of naive CD4 clonotypes were shared across several donors.

This chain links TRBV14 with TRBJ1-3; no firm D call. The material sequenced was naive CD8+ T cells sorted from blood. The source of this sequence is a young man in good health. The CDR3 loop is CASSQRRGNTIYF. In DNA form, the CDR3 reads TGTGCCAGCAGCCAGCGGAGAGGAAACACCATATATTTT.